The 14 T cell receptor beta chains presented below share a single source sample, sequenced in a study of somatic mutations in cytotoxic T cells in rheumatoid arthritis. The protocol was immunoSEQ multiplex PCR, while the TCRdb copy is restricted to in-frame clones and leaves out a portion. The sample yields 15,000 to 20,000 clones, about four fifths seen once. The specimen was CD8+ T cells sorted from blood. Every receptor here comes from a man between 18 and 35 years old with rheumatoid arthritis.

The gene calls are TRBV10-3 and TRBJ2-1, with 11 bases that match TRBD1. From germline, CDR1 is ENHRY and CDR2 SYGVKD. The CDR3 spans 15 residues. V lost 4 bases, J lost 5 bases, and 4 bases stayed unmatched. The CDR3 here is CAISGTGGPHNEQFF. For the CDR3, the DNA is TGTGCCATCAGTGGGACAGGGGGCCCCCACAATGAGCAGTTCTTC.

The chain couples TRBV5-4 to TRBJ1-1, with 9 bases matching TRBD1. J was trimmed by 6 bases and V by 8 bases; bases with no gene match: 5. The germline V gene has CDR1 SGHNT and CDR2 YYREEE (reference sequence). CDR3 length: 12 residues. The CDR3 DNA sequence: TGTGCCAGGACCGGGACAGGGCCTGAAGCTTTCTTT. This encodes CARTGTGPEAFF. Full variable domain (remainder filled in from reference TRBV5-4 and TRBJ1-1): ETGVTQSPTHLIKTRGQQVTLRCSSQSGHNTVSWYQQALGQGPQFIFQYYREEENGRGNFPPRFSGLQFPNYSSELNVNALELDDSALYLCARTGTGPEAFFGQGTRLTVV.

The chain recombines TRBV5-4 with TRBJ1-1; D unresolved. In germline, CDR1 is SGHNT, CDR2 YYREEE (reference sequence). The CDR3 length is 13 residues. V lost 5 bases and J lost 0, with 8 bases in between. For the CDR3, the DNA is TGTGCCAGCAGGCGGTCAGTGAACACTGAAGCTTTCTTT. Translation: CASRRSVNTEAFF. Supplemented by reference TRBV5-4 and TRBJ1-1, the full variable domain reads ETGVTQSPTHLIKTRGQQVTLRCSSQSGHNTVSWYQQALGQGPQFIFQYYREEENGRGNFPPRFSGLQFPNYSSELNVNALELDDSALYLCASRRSVNTEAFFGQGTRLTVV.

The rearrangement links TRBV28 to TRBJ1-5, with 9 bases fitting TRBD1. The CDR3 has 18 residues. Trimming at V came to 7 bases and at J to 1 base, leaving 14 bases not matched to a gene. Germline V gene sequence: CDR1 MDHEN, CDR2 SYDVKM. The CDR3 reads CASTLWGSGQGSNQPQHF. The DNA for the CDR3 is TGTGCCAGCACCCTGTGGGGGTCCGGACAGGGGAGCAATCAGCCCCAGCATTTT.

The chain joins TRBV11-2 to TRBJ1-2, with unresolved D. V lost 1 base, J lost 0 bases, and 6 bases lay in between. CDR3 length: 14 residues. Looked up from germline, CDR1 is SGHAT and CDR2 is FQNNGV. CDR3: CASSLVGSNYGYTF. DNA of the CDR3: TGTGCCAGCAGCTTAGTTGGCTCTAACTATGGCTACACCTTC.

The chain couples TRBV6-1 to TRBJ2-3; D not certain. The CDR3 extends over 13 amino acids. The V and J ends lost 3 bases and 0 bases respectively, with 4 bases between them. CDR1 and CDR2 from the germline V gene are MNHNS and SASEGT. CDR3: CASSEGSTDTQYF. The CDR3 region has the DNA TGTGCCAGCAGTGAGGGTAGCACAGATACGCAGTATTTT.

The chain is built from TRBV15 and TRBJ2-2; 10 nucleotides match TRBD2. Germline assignment: CDR1 LNHNV and CDR2 YYDKDF (reference sequence). V was pared by 3 bases and J by 8 bases, with 9 bases of the junction left unmatched. The CDR3 has 16 residues. CDR3 sequence (DNA): TGTGCCACCAGCAGTACCAGCGGGGGGGCACGTGGGGAGCTGTTTTTT. Its protein product is CATSSTSGGARGELFF. Full variable domain (missing parts from reference TRBV15 and TRBJ2-2): DAMVIQNPRYQVTQFGKPVTLSCSQTLNHNVMYWYQQKSSQAPKLLFHYYDKDFNNEADTPDNFQSRRPNTSFCFLDIRSPGLGDTAMYLCATSSTSGGARGELFFGEGSRLTVL.

The V gene is TRBV5-3, the J gene TRBJ1-5, with TRBD1 matching 8 bases. TRBV5-3 is noted as an ORF with a role that remains uncertain. V trimming: 0 bases; J trimming: 1 base; junction bases outside the gene matches: 6. There are 17 residues in the CDR3. CDR3: CARSLVQGALSNQPQHF. In DNA, the CDR3 is TGTGCCAGAAGCTTGGTCCAGGGGGCTTTGAGCAATCAGCCCCAGCATTTT.

The rearrangement joins TRBV7-9 to TRBJ2-7; 7 bases are a match to TRBD1. V dropped 8 bases and J dropped 0; count of bases not matched to a gene: 4. The CDR3 spans 13 residues. CDR1 and CDR2 from the germline V gene are SEHNR and FQNEAQ (reference sequence). The CDR3 sequence is CASVGTDSYEQYF. CDR3 sequence (DNA): TGTGCCAGCGTGGGGACAGACTCCTACGAGCAGTACTTC.

The CDR3 sequence is CASSPQGGPSITEAFF. The CDR3 coding sequence is TGTGCCAGCAGCCCTCAGGGCGGCCCGTCGATCACTGAAGCTTTCTTT. The chain employs TRBV13 and TRBJ1-1; D may be TRBD1 (5 bases). The CDR3 consists of 16 residues. Looked up from germline, CDR1 is PRHDT and CDR2 is FYEKMQ (reference sequence). V lost 5 bases and J lost 4, with 20 bases in between.

The rearrangement joins TRBV7-9 to TRBJ2-2; no definite D call. Germline lookup yields CDR1 SEHNR and CDR2 FQNEAQ (reference sequence). This CDR3 contains 13 residues. The ends were cut back, 3 bases at V and 3 bases at J, with 5 bases in the middle. CDR3 bases: TGTGCCAGCAGCTTTCAGTACACCGGGGAGCTGTTTTTT. It yields the protein CASSFQYTGELFF.

The CDR3 DNA sequence: TGTGCCAGCAGCTTAGGCCCCAACCCACGGACAGGGGCCGATGAGCAGTTCTTC. Protein product: CASSLGPNPRTGADEQFF. This chain joins TRBV11-3 and TRBJ2-1; TRBD1 aligns across 9 bases. The CDR3 runs 18 residues. Germline-derived CDR1 and CDR2 are SGHNT and YENEEA. The junction had 15 bases not matched to a gene; V was cut back by 1 base and J by 8 bases.

The CDR3 sequence is CASSRGESVVEKLFF. CDR3 coding DNA: TGTGCCAGCAGCCGGGGGGAGAGCGTTGTTGAAAAACTGTTTTTT. V is TRBV9 and J is TRBJ1-4, with D perhaps matching TRBD1 (5 bases). Per the germline V gene, CDR1 is SGDLS and CDR2 is YYNGEE. Trimming cost V 4 bases and J 7 bases, with 17 bases left between them. This CDR3 contains 15 residues. Full variable domain (rest looked up from reference TRBV9 and TRBJ1-4): DSGVTQTPKHLITATGQRVTLRCSPRSGDLSVYWYQQSLDQGLQFLIQYYNGEERAKGNILERFSAQQFPDLHSELNLSSLELGDSALYFCASSRGESVVEKLFFGSGTQLSVL.

The chain uses TRBV6-5 and TRBJ2-7, with D possibly matching TRBD2 (5 bases). Per the germline V gene, CDR1 is MNHEY and CDR2 is SVGAGI. The CDR3 is 14 residues long. V was trimmed by 3 bases and J by 3 bases, leaving 12 bases between them. This chain's CDR3 is CASSYAGARYEQYF. CDR3 DNA: TGTGCCAGCAGTTATGCGGGCGCGCGCTACGAGCAGTACTTC.